The 26 T cell receptor beta chains below all came from one sample that was sequenced in a study of spatial heterogeneity in lung cancer. Using its own MiXCR run on the 5' RACE reads, TCRdb lists one record per CDR3 protein. This sample has about 23,000 distinct CDR3 sequences, with 4% to 6% found just once. The time point denotes: sample taken at primary tumor resection. Material for sequencing was whole RNA from tumor, nontumor lung or frozen PBMC, left unsorted. The sample here was PBMCs, taken at surgery. The receptor source for this set is a male donor with early-stage non-small cell lung cancer.

This clonotype was detected ten times or more. This chain links TRBV19 with TRBJ1-1, with a tentative D call TRBD1 (6 bases). CDR3 length equals 16 residues. V gave up 5 bases and J gave up 3 bases, with 19 bases separating them. Germline lookup yields CDR1 LNHDA and CDR2 SQIVND (reference sequence). CDR3 DNA sequence: TGTGCCAGTAGTTCCAGGACAGTCCGGGCCGACACTGAAGCTTTCTTT. This encodes CASSSRTVRADTEAFF. Full variable domain (remainder filled in from reference TRBV19 and TRBJ1-1): DGGITQSPKYLFRKEGQNVTLSCEQNLNHDAMYWYRQDPGQGLRLIYYSQIVNDFQKGDIAEGYSVSREKKESFPLTVTSAQKNPTAFYLCASSSRTVRADTEAFFGQGTRLTVV.

This clonotype occurred many times. The rearrangement joins TRBV19 to TRBJ2-6; D tentatively reads TRBD1 or TRBD2 (5 bases each). The CDR3 is 16 amino acids. V was pared by 3 bases and J by 2 bases, with 11 bases between. Germline lookup yields CDR1 LNHDA and CDR2 SQIVND (reference sequence). CDR3 DNA sequence: TGTGCCAGTAGTATGGAGATGGGGGCTGGGGCCAACGTCCTGACTTTC. The encoded protein is CASSMEMGAGANVLTF.

This clonotype has at least ten counts. The gene calls are TRBV5-1 and TRBJ2-5; TRBD1 or TRBD2 may be the D gene (5 bases each). Between the trimmed V and J ends, which lost 4 bases and 5 bases, there was a span of 18 bases. The CDR3 is 15 residues long. Germline V gives CDR1 SGHRS, CDR2 YFSETQ. This chain's CDR3 is CASSAVPGSGETQYF. In DNA, the CDR3 is TGCGCCAGCAGCGCTGTCCCAGGGTCGGGGGAGACCCAGTACTTC.

This clonotype was observed at least ten times. The chain recombines TRBV7-2 with TRBJ2-7, with 8 bases matching TRBD2. The germline V gene has CDR1 SGHTA and CDR2 FQGNSA. The CDR3 totals 15 residues. Trimming cost V 1 base and J 6 bases; bases outside gene matches: 8. CDR3 coding DNA: TGTGCCAGCAGCTTAGAACCGGGGGGGCCATTCGAGCAGTACTTC. Translated: CASSLEPGGPFEQYF.

This clonotype was counted ten times or more. The chain recombines TRBV6-6 with TRBJ1-2; 8 bases line up with TRBD1. The CDR3 extends over 14 amino acids. The V gene's germline CDR1 is MNHNY and CDR2 SVGAGI (reference sequence). V shed 9 bases, J shed 4 bases, and the junction held 10 bases outside the gene matches. CDR3 nucleotides: TGTGCCAGTGACGGACAGGGCGTTGGCTATGGCTACACCTTC. Protein product: CASDGQGVGYGYTF.

This clonotype was seen repeatedly, ten times or more. The chain has TRBV4-2 and TRBJ1-5, with TRBD1 as a possible D gene (5 bases). This CDR3 has 15 residues. Deletions cut 0 bases from V and 6 bases from J, with 12 bases between. The germline CDR1 and CDR2 sequences are LGHNA and YNFKEQ. The CDR3 region has the DNA TGTGCCAGCAGCCAAGATGAGCAGGGCGGTCAGCCCCAGCATTTT. Its translation is CASSQDEQGGQPQHF.

At least ten counts were recorded for this clonotype. The genes are TRBV5-1 and TRBJ2-1; D ambiguous. The CDR3 totals 16 residues. V dropped 4 bases and J dropped 6 bases, with 20 bases sitting between them. CDR1 SGHRS and CDR2 YFSETQ come from the germline V gene. For the CDR3, the DNA is TGCGCCAGCAGCCTGGAAATCAGAGGACGGAGCAATGAGCAGTTCTTC. Protein product: CASSLEIRGRSNEQFF.

Ten or more counts support this clonotype. J is TRBJ1-2 and V is TRBV11-2; TRBD1 might be the D (6 bases). CDR1 is SGHAT and CDR2 is FQNNGV in the germline V gene. V was clipped by 4 bases and J by 3 bases, with 21 bases between them. The CDR3 length is 17 residues. CDR3 nucleotides: TGTGCCAGCAGCTCCCAGGAGAGGACAGCGACCGACTATGGCTACACCTTC. Protein product: CASSSQERTATDYGYTF.

Many counts were recorded for this clonotype. J is TRBJ1-4 and V is TRBV2; weak D call: TRBD1 (5 bases). Trimming cost V 0 bases and J 7 bases, with 12 bases left between them. The CDR3 runs 15 residues. Germline V gene data show CDR1 as SNHLY and CDR2 as FYNNEI. DNA for the CDR3: TGTGCCAGCAGTGAAGCGCTGGGACGGGGTGAAAAACTGTTTTTT. Translating gives CASSEALGRGEKLFF.

In its sample, this clonotype was seen many times. The chain employs TRBV6-5 and TRBJ2-7; D unresolved. The germline V gene has CDR1 MNHEY and CDR2 SVGAGI. Trimming stripped 6 bases from V and 6 bases from J, with 15 bases between. The length of the CDR3 is 13 residues. Here the CDR3 reads CASRRDSPAEQYF. As DNA, the CDR3 is TGTGCCAGCAGGAGAGACTCCCCAGCCGAGCAGTACTTC.

This clonotype has ten or more counts. V gene TRBV21-1 combines with J gene TRBJ2-2; no DNA check was done on the table's D call, TRBD2. TRBV21-1 is a known pseudogene. The CDR3 is made up of 16 amino acids. CDR3 DNA sequence: TGTGCCAGCAGCAAAGGGCGCGGGAGGAACACCGGGGAGCTGTTTTTT. Translation gives CASSKGRGRNTGELFF.

This clonotype is medium-sized in the sample. This chain uses TRBV7-9 with TRBJ2-3, with 7 nucleotides matching TRBD2. CDR1 and CDR2 from the germline V gene are SEHNR and FQNEAQ (reference sequence). J gave up 3 bases and V 2 bases, and 2 bases lay outside the gene matches. The CDR3 sequence is 14 residues long. The CDR3 spells CASSLPSGTDTQYF. DNA for the CDR3: TGTGCCAGCAGCTTACCTAGCGGAACAGATACGCAGTATTTT.

This clonotype was seen at least ten times. The J gene is TRBJ2-2, the V gene TRBV7-6; 7 nucleotides match TRBD1. The J segment lost 5 bases and the V segment lost 2 bases, leaving 8 bases of the junction unmatched. Germline V gene lookup returns CDR1 SGHVS and CDR2 FNYEAQ. The CDR3 extends over 16 amino acids. The CDR3 reads CASSLMGQTLTGELFF. In nucleotides, the CDR3 is TGTGCCAGCAGCTTAATGGGACAGACTTTGACCGGGGAGCTGTTTTTT.

This clonotype is classed as medium-sized (0.01 to 0.1%). The rearrangement joins TRBV5-1 to TRBJ2-7, with 8 bases that match TRBD1. V was clipped by 4 bases and J by 6 bases; unmatched bases: 6. CDR3 length: 13 residues. Germline CDR1 reads SGHRS; CDR2 reads YFSETQ. This chain's CDR3 is CASSPDGQGEQYF. The CDR3 nucleotides are TGCGCCAGCAGCCCGGACGGACAGGGCGAGCAGTACTTC.

The count of this clonotype is one. This may stem from a read error, because a much larger clone lies one nucleotide away. V and J are TRBV6-5 and TRBJ1-4, with no clear D. The CDR3 is 14 amino acids. Germline CDR1 and CDR2: MNHEY and SVGAGI. Trimming shortened V by 6 bases and J by 8 bases, and 16 bases separated the two germline ends. CDR3 coding DNA: TGTGCCAGCAGCCCAAAACTCACAGCGGAAAAACTGTTTTTT. Protein product: CASSPKLTAEKLFF.

The table lists this clonotype with many counts. This chain uses TRBV12-5 with TRBJ2-2, with 7 bases fitting TRBD2. The V gene end was trimmed by 6 bases and the J gene end by 1 base; junction bases not matched to a gene: 2. Looked up from germline, CDR1 is LGHNT and CDR2 is FRNRAP. The CDR3 runs 14 residues. The CDR3 spells CASGSSGNTGELFF. In DNA form, the CDR3 reads TGTGCTAGTGGCTCTAGCGGGAACACCGGGGAGCTGTTTTTT. The variable domain in full, with the rest retrieved from reference TRBV12-5 and TRBJ2-2, is DARVTQTPRHKVTEMGQEVTMRCQPILGHNTVFWYRQTMMQGLELLAYFRNRAPLDDSGMPKDRFSAEMPDATLATLKIQPSEPRDSAVYFCASGSSGNTGELFFGEGSRLTVL.

This clonotype was seen ten or more times. The CDR3 here is CASTLGVVSYEQYF. CDR3 DNA sequence: TGTGCCAGCACCCTCGGAGTAGTCTCCTACGAGCAGTACTTC. The rearrangement joins TRBV28 to TRBJ2-7; D remains ambiguous. Germline V gene lookup returns CDR1 MDHEN and CDR2 SYDVKM. CDR3 length: 14 amino acids. Deletions cut 7 bases from V and 0 bases from J, with 13 bases between.

This clonotype has ten or more counts. The chain has TRBV6-2 or TRBV6-3 and TRBJ2-7; the match to TRBD2 covers 9 bases. This CDR3 comprises 14 residues. With 2 bases clipped from V and 4 bases from J, the junction kept 3 bases outside the gene matches. CDR1 MNHEY and CDR2 SVGEGT come from the germline V gene. This CDR3 reads CASSYGLALYEQYF. The CDR3 DNA sequence: TGTGCCAGCAGTTACGGACTAGCGCTATACGAGCAGTACTTC.

This clonotype was seen only a few times. The chain employs TRBV7-2 and TRBJ2-3; 7 bases fit TRBD2. V gave up 6 bases and J gave up 3 bases; unmatched junction bases: 12. The CDR3 covers 16 residues. Looked up from germline, CDR1 is SGHTA and CDR2 is FQGNSA. This CDR3 is CASRLGGGSWTDTQYF. Written as DNA, the CDR3 is TGTGCCAGCAGGCTAGGCGGGGGTTCGTGGACAGATACGCAGTATTTT.

This clonotype appeared many times. V is TRBV27 and J is TRBJ2-3; no reliable D call. Trimming stripped 4 bases from V and 1 base from J, with 15 bases between. The CDR3 length is 16 residues. Germline V lookup: CDR1 MNHEY, CDR2 SMNVEV (reference sequence). The CDR3 sequence is CASSSPLRVGTDTQYF. The CDR3, as DNA: TGTGCCAGCAGTTCCCCGCTCCGGGTCGGCACAGATACGCAGTATTTT.

This clonotype was observed a few times. A much larger clone differs from this one at a single base, so this may be a read error. Since no conserved phenylalanine or tryptophan closes the CDR3, a read error is the likely cause. The rearrangement links TRBV2 to TRBJ2-3, with TRBD2 matching 9 bases. This CDR3 spans 14 amino acids. CDR1 SNHLY and CDR2 FYNNEI come from the germline V gene. The V and J ends lost 3 bases and 4 bases, in that order; junction bases with no gene match: 2. The CDR3 DNA reads TGTGCCAGCAGTGATGCGGGAGGGGCAGATACGCAGTATTCT. This translates into CASSDAGGADTQYS.

This clonotype is medium-sized within its sample. CDR3 DNA: TGCGCCAGCAGCAGGGACGGGGTGGCGGGATCACCCCTCCACTTT. Encoded protein: CASSRDGVAGSPLHF. This sequence joins TRBV4-3 and TRBJ1-6; weak D call: TRBD1 (5 bases). V dropped 5 bases and J dropped 10 bases, with 18 bases sitting between them. CDR1 and CDR2 from the germline V gene are LGHNA and YSLEER. This CDR3 comprises 15 residues.

Ten or more counts support this clonotype. This chain uses TRBV6-6 with TRBJ2-3; 14 nucleotides align to TRBD2. The CDR3 spans 18 residues. V was clipped by 6 bases and J by 6 bases; unmatched bases: 14. CDR1 and CDR2 (germline): MNHNY, SVGAGI (reference sequence). This CDR3 is CASSQSGLAGGREDTQYF. DNA of the CDR3: TGTGCCAGCAGCCAATCCGGACTAGCGGGAGGCCGGGAGGATACGCAGTATTTT.

This clonotype came up many times. The chain uses TRBV5-6 and TRBJ1-5; D is undetermined. Trimming left V 0 bases short and J 4 bases short, with 11 bases between. The CDR3 loop spans 15 amino acids. CDR1 and CDR2 (germline): SGHDT, YYEEEE. The CDR3 DNA sequence: TGTGCCAGCAGCTTGGGTCCGGATCCTAATCAGCCCCAGCATTTT. The encoded protein is CASSLGPDPNQPQHF.

This clonotype was observed many times. The chain has TRBV7-9 and TRBJ1-1, with a weak D call TRBD1 (5 bases). The V end was cut by 1 base, the J end by 8 bases, with 5 bases between. The CDR3 extends over 11 amino acids. Germline loops: CDR1 SEHNR, CDR2 FQNEAQ (reference sequence). The chain's CDR3 is CASSLDREAFF. DNA for the CDR3: TGTGCCAGCAGCTTAGACAGGGAAGCTTTCTTT.

This clonotype was seen ten or more times. The gene calls are TRBV20-1 and TRBJ2-5; 8 nucleotides match TRBD1. This CDR3 spans 14 amino acids. Germline CDR1 DFQATT, CDR2 SNEGSKA (reference sequence). The V segment lost 3 bases and the J segment 2 bases; nucleotides outside the gene matches: 5. CDR3 amino acids: CSASRTGPQETQYF. The DNA for the CDR3 is TGCAGTGCTAGCCGGACAGGGCCTCAAGAGACCCAGTACTTC.